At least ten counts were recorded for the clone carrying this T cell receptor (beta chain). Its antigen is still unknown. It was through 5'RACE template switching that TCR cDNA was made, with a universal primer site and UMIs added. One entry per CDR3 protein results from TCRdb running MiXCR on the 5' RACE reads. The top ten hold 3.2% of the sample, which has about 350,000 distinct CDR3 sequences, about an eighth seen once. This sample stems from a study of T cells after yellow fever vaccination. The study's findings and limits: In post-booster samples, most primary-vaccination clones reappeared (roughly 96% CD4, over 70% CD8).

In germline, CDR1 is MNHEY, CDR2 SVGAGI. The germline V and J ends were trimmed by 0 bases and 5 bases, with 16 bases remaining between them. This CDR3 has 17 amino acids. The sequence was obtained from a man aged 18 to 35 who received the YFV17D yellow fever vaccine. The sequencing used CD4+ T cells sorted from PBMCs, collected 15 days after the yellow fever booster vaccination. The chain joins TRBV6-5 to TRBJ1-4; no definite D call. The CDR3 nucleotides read TGTGCCAGCAGTTACTCGAAAATTCCTGGGTCGAATGAAAAACTGTTTTTT. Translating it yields CASSYSKIPGSNEKLFF.